This T cell receptor (beta chain) was sequenced during a study of control samples from healthy donors and cancer patients (dated by TCRdb to 2018 to 2020). Comment on this clone: Its antigen remains undetermined. No much larger clone is present one base from it, and per-base qualities are unavailable.

V drops 0 bases and J drops 4 bases, leaving 6 bases in between. Reading the germline V gene (reference sequence) gives CDR1 GTSNPN and CDR2 SVGIG. From the cysteine up to the phenylalanine, the CDR3 has a length of 12 residues. Kept here is only the CDR3 DNA, which spans 36 bases and is read in frame from base 1. The method was the immunoSEQ multiplex PCR assay. TCRdb mirrors the immuneACCESS table, restricted to in-frame sequences. Some clones are absent from its copies; in checked studies, under half trace to an unresolved V gene, and the reason for the others is unknown. The sample table shows 100,000 to 150,000 clones, and roughly 92% are seen once. The ten largest clones capture 0.55% to 0.6% of the sample.

The sample comprised PBMCs. The chain couples TRBV30 to TRBJ1-2, with no confidently assigned D gene. The receptor comes from a man at least 80 years old with head and neck cancer. The CDR3 in this case is CAWSVGRYGYTF. The DNA reads as follows: TGTGCCTGGAGTGTAGGACGCTATGGCTACACCTTC.